The source of this TCR beta chain is a study of T cells expressing NK-cell markers (dated by TCRdb to 2019 to 2021). For the wider study: Three sorted T-cell subsets (CD3+CD56+NKG2C+, CD3+CD56+NKG2C- and CD3+CD56-NKG2C+) from 8 or 9 donors had their TCR beta-chain repertoires profiled. Of the eight sequenced donors, seven were found to be HCMV-seropositive and one was found to be HCMV-seronegative. The study sequenced eight donors, all healthy volunteers chosen at random: three men and five women. The libraries were sequenced on Illumina HiSeq 2000/2500, MiSeq or NextSeq, producing 2 x 150 bp reads.

Points the paper makes about the study in general: Those dominant clonotypes were again the most abundant among CD3+CD56-NKG2C+ cells in a few donors, at about 25-60.1%. Whether the expanded NKG2C-expressing T cell clones were specific for HCMV antigens was left unclear. For 5 or 6 donors, the dominant CD3+CD56+NKG2C+ clonotypes were among the top 10 CD8+ clonotypes and accounted for roughly 1.0-8% of CD8+ T cells.

Note on this clonotype: Its antigen remains unidentified.

The listed sequencing device is Illumina HiSeq 2000. TCR beta cDNA libraries were made by 5'RACE template switching that added a universal primer site and unique molecular identifiers. Priming for cDNA synthesis came from the TCR beta constant segment, and two successive PCR amplification steps followed. From the authors' description of their analysis: MIGEC handled demultiplexing of the reads and grouping by UMI, while MiTCR was used to assemble and quantify clonotypes. To remove erroneous sequences, TCR cDNA sequences were retained only when supported by two or more reads. The tcR package was used for downstream repertoire analysis, and clonotypes were matched between fractions using CDR3 nucleotide sequence together with V segment. Antigen specificity was annotated against VDJdb with VDJmatch, allowing one amino acid substitution in CDR3. Each entry corresponds to one CDR3 protein sequence from reads that TCRdb reprocessed, and DNA is not given. The V and J calls here are based on TCRdb, not the publication. Per the sample table, the count is under 500,000 distinct CDR3 sequences. Under 7.5% of the sample belongs to the ten largest clones.

HCMV serostatus was determined by detecting HCMV-specific IgG in serum with a commercial ELISA kit. Peripheral blood mononuclear cells were isolated from blood by Ficoll density gradient centrifugation. This sequence was found in a woman aged 18-70 years in good health. The specimen was blood T cells: a sorted CD56 or NKG2C T cell subset, CD4+ or CD8+ T cells, or bulk PBMC T cells (not recorded which).

The CDR3 corresponds to CASSYRVTYNEQFF. The V gene is TRBV6-2 or TRBV6-3 and the J gene is TRBJ2-1. Including the terminal cysteine and phenylalanine, the CDR3 comprises 14 residues. Only the protein sequence is given. CDR1 is given as MNHEY and CDR2 as SVGEGT, both from the germline V gene.